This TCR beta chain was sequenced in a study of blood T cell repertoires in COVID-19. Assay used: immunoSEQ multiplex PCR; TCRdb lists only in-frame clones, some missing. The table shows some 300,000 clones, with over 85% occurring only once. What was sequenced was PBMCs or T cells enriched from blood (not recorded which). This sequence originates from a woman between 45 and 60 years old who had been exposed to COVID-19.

CDR3 region: CASSLALPGGDAEQYF. The CDR3 region has the DNA TGTGCCAGCAGCTTAGCCCTCCCAGGGGGCGATGCCGAGCAGTACTTC. The rearrangement uses TRBV7-6 and TRBJ2-7; 8 bases align to TRBD1. The CDR3 totals 16 residues. With V trimmed by 0 bases and J by 6 bases, 10 bases remained unmatched. Germline CDR1 and CDR2: SGHVS and FNYEAQ.